This T cell receptor beta chain was observed in a study of blood T cell repertoires in COVID-19 (dated by TCRdb to 2020 to 2021). Broadly, across the study: Recovered participants in ImmuneRACE Cohort 3 were defined as having two consecutive negative NP/OP PCR tests, clearance from a healthcare professional, or resolution of symptoms. The collaborator samples originated in the United States, Italy and Spain and spanned the acute and convalescent phases of COVID-19. The material from the prospective study consisted of cDNA or gDNA derived from T cells, B-cell-depleted T cells, or PBMCs. Subjects who had been exposed to COVID-19, were actively infected with it, or had recovered from it provided the deeply sampled blood TCRbeta repertoires that made up the dataset. The repertoires were made available in a free public database intended to serve as a resource for research on the immune response to SARS-CoV-2. Samples were obtained from the ongoing ImmuneRACE study (first 160 participants) and from approximately 1,200 subjects provided by 6 global collaborators. The sample metadata nearly always contained a de-identified subject ID, COVID-19 status, age in years and sex. HLA class I and class II types, where available, came from metadata supplied by the sample provider rather than from assay-based typing.

The immunoSEQ Assay, a bias-controlled multiplex PCR, was used to amplify TCRbeta CDR3 regions from genomic DNA. Per the source publication's procedure: Within the assay, amplification of reference gene primers was used to estimate how many nucleated cells each sample contained. To quantify the absolute abundance of each unique TCRbeta CDR3 rearrangement, sequence reads were collapsed and filtered. For each sample, productive Simpson clonality was calculated as the square root of Simpson's diversity index across productive rearrangements. TCRdb stores this immuneACCESS table with in-frame sequences only. Part of the clones is absent; in the studies checked, under half of the shortfall reflects unresolved V genes, and no reason is known for the rest. For V, J and clone size, that table is used; D and trimming come from the DNA. Here the sample has roughly 150,000 clones; 79% occur a single time. Roughly 19% of the sample belongs to the ten largest clones.

Enrolling through a virtual design, the prospective study's participants ranged in age from roughly 18 to 89 years and lived across approximately 25 United States geographic areas. Cohort assignment in the prospective study relied on participant-reported clinical history from a screening survey and a study questionnaire. In the prospective study, mobile phlebotomists collected whole blood, serum and a nasopharyngeal or oropharyngeal swab from each participant. Additional blood draws and questionnaires over an approximately two-month period could optionally be provided by prospective study participants. Before DNA extraction, prospective study blood samples were shipped either frozen or at room temperature. The research as a whole found: The amount of clinical and demographic metadata varied by source and participant and was provided uncurated.

As concerns this clone: Its antigen target is currently unknown. Base-call qualities are not available, and no considerably larger clone is one nucleotide away.

The sample taken for sequencing was PBMCs or T cells enriched from blood (not recorded which). The clonotype was recovered from a woman in her seventies in a cohort exposed to, infected with or recovered from COVID-19 (not recorded which).

CDR3 protein: CASGALAGSSYEQYF. The nucleotide sequence is TGTGCCAGTGGAGCCCTAGCGGGAAGCTCCTACGAGCAGTACTTC. Recombination linked TRBV28 to TRBJ2-7; 9 of the junction bases match TRBD2. Reading from cysteine to phenylalanine, the CDR3 counts 15 amino acids. The sequence is cut down to CDR3 DNA, 45 bases in frame from base 1. Ends trimmed: V by 9 bases, J by 0 bases; bases unmatched to a gene: 9. Reading the germline V gene gives CDR1 MDHEN and CDR2 SYDVKM.